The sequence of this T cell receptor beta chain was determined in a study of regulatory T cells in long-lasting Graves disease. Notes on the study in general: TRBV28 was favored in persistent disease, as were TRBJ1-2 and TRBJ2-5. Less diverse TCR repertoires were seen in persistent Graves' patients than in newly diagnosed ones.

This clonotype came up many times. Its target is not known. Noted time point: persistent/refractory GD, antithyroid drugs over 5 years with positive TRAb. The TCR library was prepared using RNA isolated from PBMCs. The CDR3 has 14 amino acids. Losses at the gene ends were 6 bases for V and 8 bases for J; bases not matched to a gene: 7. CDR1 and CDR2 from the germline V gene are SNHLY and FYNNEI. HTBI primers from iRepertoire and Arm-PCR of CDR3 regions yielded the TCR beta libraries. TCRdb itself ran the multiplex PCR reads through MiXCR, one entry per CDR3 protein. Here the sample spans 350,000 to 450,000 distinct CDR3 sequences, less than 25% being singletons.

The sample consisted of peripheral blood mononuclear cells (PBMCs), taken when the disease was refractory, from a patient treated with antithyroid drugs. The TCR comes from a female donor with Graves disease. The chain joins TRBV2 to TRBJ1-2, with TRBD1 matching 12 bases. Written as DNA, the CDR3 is TGTGCCAGCAGGGTGGGACAGGGGGCGCGAGGCTACACCTTC. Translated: CASRVGQGARGYTF.